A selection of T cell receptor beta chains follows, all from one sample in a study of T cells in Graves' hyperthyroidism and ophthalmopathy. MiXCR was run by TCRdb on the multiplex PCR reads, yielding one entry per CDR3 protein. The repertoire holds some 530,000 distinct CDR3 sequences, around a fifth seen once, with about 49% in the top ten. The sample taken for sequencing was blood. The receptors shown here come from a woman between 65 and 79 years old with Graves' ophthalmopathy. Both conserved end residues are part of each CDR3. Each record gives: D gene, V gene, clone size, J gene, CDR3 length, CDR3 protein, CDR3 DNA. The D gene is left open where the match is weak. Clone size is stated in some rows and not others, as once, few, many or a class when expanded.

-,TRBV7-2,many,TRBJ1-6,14,CASSTGGYNSPLHF,TGTGCCAGCAGCACGGGAGGATATAATTCACCCCTCCACTTT
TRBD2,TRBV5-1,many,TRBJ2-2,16,CASSSSAGGNTGELFF,TGCGCCAGCAGCAGCTCAGCGGGAGGTAACACCGGGGAGCTGTTTTTT
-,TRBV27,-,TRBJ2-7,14,CASSLRGPIREQYF,TGTGCCAGCAGTTTACGGGGCCCTATCCGCGAGCAGTACTTC
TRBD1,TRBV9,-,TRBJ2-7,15,CASSAGQGAYYEQYF,TGTGCCAGCAGCGCTGGACAGGGGGCCTACTACGAGCAGTACTTC
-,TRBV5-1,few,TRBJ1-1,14,CASSYREGGTEAFF,TGCGCCAGCAGCTACAGGGAGGGAGGCACTGAAGCTTTCTTT
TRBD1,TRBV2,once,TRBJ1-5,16,CASREQTGALAQPQHF,TGTGCCAGCAGGGAACAGACAGGGGCTCTCGCTCAGCCCCAGCATTTT
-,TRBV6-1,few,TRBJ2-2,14,CASSRTENTGELFF,TGTGCCAGCAGTCGGACAGAGAACACCGGGGAGCTGTTTTTT
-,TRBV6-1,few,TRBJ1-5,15,CASIRRDNSNQPQHF,TGTGCCAGCATCAGAAGGGACAATAGCAATCAGCCCCAGCATTTT
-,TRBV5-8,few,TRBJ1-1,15,CASSSPRDLNTEAFF,TGTGCCAGCAGCTCTCCTAGAGACCTGAACACTGAAGCTTTCTTT
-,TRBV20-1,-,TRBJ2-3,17,CSARDTGASGSTDTQYF,TGCAGTGCTAGAGATACCGGTGCGAGCGGGAGCACAGATACGCAGTATTTT
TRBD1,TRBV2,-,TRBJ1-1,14,CASREDRGNTEAFF,TGTGCCAGCCGTGAAGACAGGGGGAACACTGAAGCTTTCTTT
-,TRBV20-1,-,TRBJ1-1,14,CSARVSFMNTEAFF,TGCAGTGCTAGGGTCAGTTTTATGAACACTGAAGCTTTCTTT
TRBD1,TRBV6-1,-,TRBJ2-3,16,CASKYRDRGPLDTQYF,TGTGCCAGCAAATACCGGGACAGGGGACCCCTAGATACGCAGTATTTT
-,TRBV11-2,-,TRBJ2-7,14,CASSPGLLAYEQYF,TGTGCCAGCAGCCCGGGACTTCTAGCCTACGAGCAGTACTTC
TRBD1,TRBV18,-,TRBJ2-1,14,CASSQGQDYNEQFF,TGTGCCAGCTCACAGGGACAGGACTACAATGAGCAGTTCTTC
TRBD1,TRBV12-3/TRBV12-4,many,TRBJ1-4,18,CASSFRWDSLLMIGKLFF,TGTGCCAGCAGTTTTCGGTGGGACAGTTTATTAATGATTGGAAAACTGTTTTTT
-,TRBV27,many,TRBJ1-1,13,CASSLLGGTEAFF,TGTGCCAGCAGTTTATTAGGAGGAACTGAAGCTTTCTTT
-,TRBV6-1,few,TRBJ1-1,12,CASSGKSDEAFF,TGTGCCAGCAGTGGTAAATCGGATGAAGCTTTCTTT
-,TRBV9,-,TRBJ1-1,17,CASSVQAGESGGTEAFF,TGTGCCAGCAGCGTTCAGGCAGGTGAATCTGGCGGCACTGAAGCTTTCTTT
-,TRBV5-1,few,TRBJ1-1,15,CASSLAGESRHEAFF,TGCGCCAGCAGCTTGGCAGGGGAAAGCCGCCATGAAGCTTTCTTT
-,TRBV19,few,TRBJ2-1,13,CASSDRASNEQFF,TGTGCCAGTTCCGACCGGGCTTCCAATGAGCAGTTCTTC
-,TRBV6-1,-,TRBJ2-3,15,CASSERKRRTDTQYF,TGTGCCAGCAGTGAAAGAAAGCGGCGCACAGATACGCAGTATTTT
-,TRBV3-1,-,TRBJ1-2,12,CASSQRGPGYTF,TGTGCCAGCAGCCAACGAGGGCCGGGCTACACCTTC
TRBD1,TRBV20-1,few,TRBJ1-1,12,CSAGQGNTEAFF,TGCAGTGCAGGACAGGGGAACACTGAAGCTTTCTTT
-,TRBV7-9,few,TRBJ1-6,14,CASSLGGDNSPLHF,TGTGCCAGCAGCTTAGGGGGAGATAATTCACCCCTCCACTTT
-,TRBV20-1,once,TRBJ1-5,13,CSARVRESQPQHF,TGCAGTGCTAGGGTGAGGGAAAGCCAGCCCCAGCATTTT
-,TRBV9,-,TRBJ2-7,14,CASSVAGPGSKQYF,TGTGCCAGCAGCGTAGCGGGACCCGGTTCAAAGCAGTACTTC
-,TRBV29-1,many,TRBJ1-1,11,CSVSEAGEAFF,TGCAGCGTTTCCGAGGCAGGCGAAGCTTTCTTT
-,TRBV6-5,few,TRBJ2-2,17,CASSYSGGQGNTGELFF,TGTGCCAGCAGTTACAGTGGGGGACAAGGGAACACCGGGGAGCTGTTTTTT
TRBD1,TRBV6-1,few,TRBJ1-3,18,CASSYLTGGSSGGNTIYF,TGTGCCAGCAGTTATTTGACAGGGGGCTCGTCTGGTGGAAACACCATATATTTT
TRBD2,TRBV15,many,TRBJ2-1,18,CATSTPLRLAGGQNEQFF,TGTGCCACCAGCACACCGCTAAGGCTAGCGGGAGGTCAGAATGAGCAGTTCTTC
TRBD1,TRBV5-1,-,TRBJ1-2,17,CASSLFPGQGARRGYTF,TGCGCCAGCAGCTTATTTCCGGGACAGGGGGCGCGGAGGGGCTACACCTTC
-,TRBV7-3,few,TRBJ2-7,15,CASSLRGQPYYEQYF,TGTGCCAGCAGCTTAAGAGGACAGCCCTACTACGAGCAGTACTTC
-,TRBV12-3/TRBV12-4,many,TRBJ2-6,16,CASSFLGSGGANVLTF,TGTGCCAGCAGTTTCCTTGGGTCGGGCGGGGCCAACGTCCTGACTTTC
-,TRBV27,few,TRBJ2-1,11,CASSGGGEQFF,TGTGCCAGCAGTGGTGGCGGTGAGCAGTTCTTC
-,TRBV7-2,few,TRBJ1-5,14,CASSTTAGNQPQHF,TGTGCCAGCAGCACCACGGCAGGCAATCAGCCCCAGCATTTT